A selection of T cell receptor beta chains follows, all from one sample in a study of cytomegalovirus exposure and HLA in healthy donors. The protocol was immunoSEQ multiplex PCR, while the TCRdb copy is restricted to in-frame clones and leaves out a portion. Of more than 150,000 clones listed, 70% to 90% were seen once; the top ten hold 2% to 2.5%. Sample: PBMCs. The receptors come from a woman under 40 in good health and CMV-seronegative. Each CDR3 is given with its conserved first and last residue. Each record gives: clone size, J gene, V gene, D gene, CDR3 DNA, CDR3 protein. D genes are given only for firm matches. Where a row states a size, it is once, few, many or the class of an expanded clone; other rows omit it.

size: NA; J: TRBJ1-2; V: TRBV5-1; D: TRBD1; DNA: TGCGCCAGCAGCGGAGGACAGGGGAAACCCCCCCACCCAAACTATGGCTACACCTTC; CDR3: CASSGGQGKPPHPNYGYTF
size: NA; J: TRBJ1-1; V: TRBV5-4; D: NA; DNA: TGTGCCAGCAGCTCGGGCCTGGCGGGCACTGAAGCTTTCTTT; CDR3: CASSSGLAGTEAFF
size: NA; J: TRBJ2-1; V: TRBV7-2; D: TRBD2; DNA: TGTGCCAGCAGCCCCACTAGCGGGGCCCAGGGGGAGCAGTTCTTC; CDR3: CASSPTSGAQGEQFF
size: NA; J: TRBJ2-2; V: TRBV4-1; D: NA; DNA: TGCGCCAGCAGCCAAGCAGGGGTGACCGGGGAGCTGTTTTTT; CDR3: CASSQAGVTGELFF
size: NA; J: TRBJ2-7; V: TRBV27; D: TRBD1; DNA: TGTGCCAGCAGTTTTGACAGGGGTCCCTACGAGCAGTACTTC; CDR3: CASSFDRGPYEQYF
size: NA; J: TRBJ2-1; V: TRBV7-8; D: TRBD1; DNA: TGTGCCAGCAGCTTAAGGGCCGGGACAGGGTTCCATGAGCAGTTCTTC; CDR3: CASSLRAGTGFHEQFF
size: NA; J: TRBJ2-2; V: TRBV13; D: TRBD1; DNA: TGTGCCAGCAGCCGCCCCCCGGGACAGGGAACCGGGGAGCTGTTTTTT; CDR3: CASSRPPGQGTGELFF
size: NA; J: TRBJ1-5; V: TRBV6-1; D: TRBD1; DNA: TGTGCCAGTACTAGTACAGGGGTCCGCAATCAGCCCCAGCATTTT; CDR3: CASTSTGVRNQPQHF
size: NA; J: TRBJ1-1; V: TRBV15; D: NA; DNA: TGTGCCACCAGCAGAGATCAGGAGGGAGGCACTGAAGCTTTCTTT; CDR3: CATSRDQEGGTEAFF
size: NA; J: TRBJ1-3; V: TRBV18; D: TRBD1; DNA: TGTGCCAGCTCACCAGGGACAGGGCCACCTGGAAACACCATATATTTT; CDR3: CASSPGTGPPGNTIYF
size: few; J: TRBJ1-1; V: TRBV14; D: TRBD1; DNA: TGTGCCAGCAGCCAGGGCGCCTCAGGGGGATGGACTGAAGCTTTCTTT; CDR3: CASSQGASGGWTEAFF
size: NA; J: TRBJ2-3; V: TRBV5-6; D: NA; DNA: TGTGCCAGCAGCTTGCGCGAGGGCACAGATACGCAGTATTTT; CDR3: CASSLREGTDTQYF
size: NA; J: TRBJ1-4; V: TRBV7-9; D: NA; DNA: TGTGCCAGCAGCTCTGGACTGTTTTTT; CDR3: CASSSGLFF
size: few; J: TRBJ2-7; V: TRBV15; D: NA; DNA: TGTGCCACCAGCAGAGAACTTACCAGGCCCTACGAGCAGTACTTC; CDR3: CATSRELTRPYEQYF
size: few; J: TRBJ2-7; V: TRBV4-3; D: TRBD1; DNA: TGCGCCAGCAGCCAAGATATTGCGACGACAGGGGGCTACGAGCAGTACTTC; CDR3: CASSQDIATTGGYEQYF
size: NA; J: TRBJ1-1; V: TRBV27; D: TRBD1; DNA: TGTGCCAGCAGTTCCTGGACAGGGAACACTGAAGCTTTCTTT; CDR3: CASSSWTGNTEAFF
size: once; J: TRBJ1-3; V: TRBV28; D: NA; DNA: TGTGCCAGCACCGTAGGGGGTTGGAGCTCTGGAAACACCATATATTTT; CDR3: CASTVGGWSSGNTIYF
size: NA; J: TRBJ1-2; V: TRBV7-2; D: TRBD1; DNA: TGTGCCAGCAGCTCAGGGACAGGGGGCGGCTATGGCTACACCTTC; CDR3: CASSSGTGGGYGYTF
size: NA; J: TRBJ2-2; V: TRBV15; D: TRBD2; DNA: TGTGCCACCAGCAGAGAGTTAGTCGGGCTAGCGGGAGGGCCCGGGGAGCTGTTTTTT; CDR3: CATSRELVGLAGGPGELFF
size: few; J: TRBJ2-6; V: TRBV7-9; D: NA; DNA: TGTGCCAGCAGCTCCCGTAGCCTCAGGCCAGGGGGGGCCAACGTCCTGACTTTC; CDR3: CASSSRSLRPGGANVLTF
size: NA; J: TRBJ2-3; V: TRBV2; D: NA; DNA: TGTGCCAGCAGATTTGGGACAAACACAGATACGCAGTATTTT; CDR3: CASRFGTNTDTQYF
size: NA; J: TRBJ2-7; V: TRBV7-9; D: NA; DNA: TGTGCCAGCAGCCGCGGAGCCTACGAGCAGTACTTC; CDR3: CASSRGAYEQYF
size: NA; J: TRBJ1-2; V: TRBV7-8; D: TRBD1; DNA: TGTGCCAGCAGCTTAGGACTATCAGGACAGGTCCATGGCTACACCTTC; CDR3: CASSLGLSGQVHGYTF
size: NA; J: TRBJ1-4; V: TRBV30; D: NA; DNA: TGTGCCTGGACGGGGACTCTGGCAACTAATGAAAAACTGTTTTTT; CDR3: CAWTGTLATNEKLFF
size: NA; J: TRBJ1-1; V: TRBV27; D: TRBD1; DNA: TGTGCCAGCAGTGGCTACAGGGGCCCGAACACTGAAGCTTTCTTT; CDR3: CASSGYRGPNTEAFF
size: few; J: TRBJ2-1; V: TRBV6-5; D: TRBD1; DNA: TGTGCCAGCAGGGGACAGGTGACGAATGAGCAGTTCTTC; CDR3: CASRGQVTNEQFF
size: NA; J: TRBJ1-1; V: TRBV7-2; D: TRBD1; DNA: TGTGCCAGCAGTCCAGGGGGAGTGAACACTGAAGCTTTCTTT; CDR3: CASSPGGVNTEAFF
size: NA; J: TRBJ1-3; V: TRBV7-6; D: NA; DNA: TGTGCCAGCAGCCAAGGAAACACCATATATTTT; CDR3: CASSQGNTIYF
size: NA; J: TRBJ1-3; V: TRBV5-1; D: NA; DNA: TGCGCCAGCAGCTTGGGACAGCAATTCTCTGGAAACACCATATATTTT; CDR3: CASSLGQQFSGNTIYF
size: NA; J: TRBJ2-7; V: TRBV7-6; D: TRBD2; DNA: TGTGCCAGCAGCACTTCTAGCGGGGGCTCCTACGAGCAGTACTTC; CDR3: CASSTSSGGSYEQYF
size: few; J: TRBJ2-5; V: TRBV5-1; D: TRBD1; DNA: TGCGCCAGCAGCGTGGGACAGGGGATTGAGGAGACCCAGTACTTC; CDR3: CASSVGQGIEETQYF
size: few; J: TRBJ2-1; V: TRBV18; D: NA; DNA: TGTGCCAGCTCCAACCCCCTTTGGCGGGATAACCACCTTTACAATGAGCAGTTCTTC; CDR3: CASSNPLWRDNHLYNEQFF
size: NA; J: TRBJ2-7; V: TRBV7-9; D: NA; DNA: TGTGCCAGCAGCTCCCTCACAGGGTTCTACGAGCAGTACTTC; CDR3: CASSSLTGFYEQYF
size: NA; J: TRBJ2-6; V: TRBV19; D: NA; DNA: TGTGCCAGTAGTATCAATACAGGGACTGGGGCCAACGTCCTGACTTTC; CDR3: CASSINTGTGANVLTF
size: NA; J: TRBJ2-7; V: TRBV6-1; D: NA; DNA: TGTGCCAGCAGTGCTTATCTGGGCTCCGGGCAGTACTTC; CDR3: CASSAYLGSGQYF
size: NA; J: TRBJ2-3; V: TRBV5-8; D: TRBD2; DNA: TGTGCCAGCAGCTTGGGACTAGCGGGTTACACAGATACGCAGTATTTT; CDR3: CASSLGLAGYTDTQYF
size: once; J: TRBJ2-3; V: TRBV5-1; D: TRBD1; DNA: TGCGCCAGCAGCTTGGGGGACAGGGGCGTTTCAGATACGCAGTATTTT; CDR3: CASSLGDRGVSDTQYF
size: NA; J: TRBJ2-1; V: TRBV2; D: TRBD1; DNA: TGTGCCAGCACGGGACAGGGGGTCTACAATGAGCAGTTCTTC; CDR3: CASTGQGVYNEQFF
size: NA; J: TRBJ2-7; V: TRBV29-1; D: NA; DNA: TGCAGCGCCAGGTCCCAGGGTATAACCTACGAGCAGTACTTC; CDR3: CSARSQGITYEQYF
size: NA; J: TRBJ1-4; V: TRBV7-9; D: NA; DNA: TGTTCCAGCAGCTTCCAGGGGTTCGGAGAAAAACTGTTTTTT; CDR3: CSSSFQGFGEKLFF
size: NA; J: TRBJ2-2; V: TRBV28; D: TRBD2; DNA: TGTGCCAGCAGGGTCCGGGACTACATGTCGAACACCGGGGAGCTGTTTTTT; CDR3: CASRVRDYMSNTGELFF
size: NA; J: TRBJ1-2; V: TRBV5-6; D: NA; DNA: TGTGCCAGCAGTTTAAGTTACCGGGCAGGGGCCTACTATGGCTACACCTTC; CDR3: CASSLSYRAGAYYGYTF
size: once; J: TRBJ2-3; V: TRBV5-1; D: NA; DNA: TGCGCCAGCAGCCTCCGGGACATCCCGTCAGATACGCAGTATTTT; CDR3: CASSLRDIPSDTQYF
size: NA; J: TRBJ2-7; V: TRBV7-7; D: TRBD1; DNA: TGTGCCAGCAGTCCGGGACAGGGCAAAGAGCAGTACTTC; CDR3: CASSPGQGKEQYF
size: NA; J: TRBJ1-2; V: TRBV5-6; D: TRBD1; DNA: TGTGCCAGCAGCTTGGCTCCCGGGACAGCTACTATTGGCTACACCTTC; CDR3: CASSLAPGTATIGYTF
size: NA; J: TRBJ2-5; V: TRBV19; D: TRBD1; DNA: TGTGCCAGTAGCCCTATATGGGCAGGGGGAGAGACCCAGTACTTC; CDR3: CASSPIWAGGETQYF
size: few; J: TRBJ1-5; V: TRBV6-5; D: NA; DNA: TGTGCCAGCAGTTACTCGGTGGCTAGCAATCAGCCCCAGCATTTT; CDR3: CASSYSVASNQPQHF
size: NA; J: TRBJ1-1; V: TRBV6-5; D: TRBD1; DNA: TGTGCCAGCAGCCCTAGACAGGGGGCCTACACTGAAGCTTTCTTT; CDR3: CASSPRQGAYTEAFF
size: NA; J: TRBJ2-7; V: TRBV5-4; D: TRBD2; DNA: TGTGCCAGCAGCTTGGGCGGGAGCTCCTACGAGCAGTACTTC; CDR3: CASSLGGSSYEQYF
size: few; J: TRBJ1-1; V: TRBV5-1; D: NA; DNA: TGCGCCAGCAGCGTAGAGAACACTGAAGCTTTCTTT; CDR3: CASSVENTEAFF
size: NA; J: TRBJ1-1; V: TRBV5-1; D: NA; DNA: TGCGCCAGCAGTTTAATGGACACATCCGGAGACACTGAAGCTTTCTTT; CDR3: CASSLMDTSGDTEAFF